This T cell receptor beta chain was identified in a study of identical twins. TCRdb re-derived calls from the 5' RACE reads in MiXCR, one entry per CDR3 protein. The sample gives a few hundred thousand distinct CDR3 sequences, approximately 17% of which show up once; approximately 12% is in the top ten. This clonotype was found a few times. This CDR3 region has 16 residues. Losses at the gene ends were 2 bases for V and 0 bases for J; bases not matched to a gene: 4. Germline V gives CDR1 MGHDK, CDR2 SYGVNS. The receptor's source is a man aged 50-59 years in good health. V is TRBV25-1 and J is TRBJ1-3; 7 bases are shared with TRBD1. The sequenced sample consisted of naive T cells sorted from blood. The DNA for the CDR3 is TGTGCCAGCAGTGAACCCGCAGGGGGCTCTGGAAACACCATATATTTT. Translation gives CASSEPAGGSGNTIYF.